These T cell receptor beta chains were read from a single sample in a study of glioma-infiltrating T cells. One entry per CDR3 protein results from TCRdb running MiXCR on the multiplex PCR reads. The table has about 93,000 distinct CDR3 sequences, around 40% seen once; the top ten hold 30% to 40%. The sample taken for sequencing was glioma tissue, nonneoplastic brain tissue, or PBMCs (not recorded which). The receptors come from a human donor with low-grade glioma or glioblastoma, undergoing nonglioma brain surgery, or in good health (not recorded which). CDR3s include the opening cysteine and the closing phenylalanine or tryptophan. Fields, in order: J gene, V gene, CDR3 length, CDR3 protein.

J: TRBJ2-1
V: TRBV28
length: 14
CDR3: CDSRTTGFRAEQFF

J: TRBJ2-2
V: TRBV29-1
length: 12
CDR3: CSVTTDTGELFF

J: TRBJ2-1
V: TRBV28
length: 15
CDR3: CASSFWGSSYNEQFF

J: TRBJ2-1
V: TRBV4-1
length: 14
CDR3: CAISQDVVYNDQFF

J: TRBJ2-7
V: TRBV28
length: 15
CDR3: CASSLADYGRYEQYF

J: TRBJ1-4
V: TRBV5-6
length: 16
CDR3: CASSLGFSQRNEKLFF

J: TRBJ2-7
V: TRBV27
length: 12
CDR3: CASSYHGYEQCF

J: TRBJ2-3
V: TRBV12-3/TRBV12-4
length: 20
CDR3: CASSLVGSGTSGGVSDRQYF

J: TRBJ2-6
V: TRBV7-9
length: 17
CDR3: CASSFQGELSGANVLTF

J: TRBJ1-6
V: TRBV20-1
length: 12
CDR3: CSATDRVSPLHF

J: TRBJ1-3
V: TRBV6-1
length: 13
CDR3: CASKDRSGNTIYF

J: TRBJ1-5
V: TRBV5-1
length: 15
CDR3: CASSLGETGNQPQHF

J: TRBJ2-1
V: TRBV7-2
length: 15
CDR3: CATMPTGGCHNEQFF

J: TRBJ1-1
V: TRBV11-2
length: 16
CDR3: CASPPVVGHQNTEAFF

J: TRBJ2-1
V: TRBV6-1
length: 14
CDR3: CASSAGQLYNEQFF

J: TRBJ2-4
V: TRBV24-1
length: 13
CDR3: CASRGKRRSIQYF

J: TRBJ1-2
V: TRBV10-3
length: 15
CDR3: CAISAQGQGSYGYTF

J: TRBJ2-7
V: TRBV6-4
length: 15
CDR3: CASSLLAGGLYEQYF

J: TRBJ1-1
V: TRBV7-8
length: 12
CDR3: CASSLRIDEAFF

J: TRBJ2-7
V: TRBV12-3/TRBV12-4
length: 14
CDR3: CASSLYTDSYEQYF

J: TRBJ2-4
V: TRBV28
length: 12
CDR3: CASSLTQNIQYF

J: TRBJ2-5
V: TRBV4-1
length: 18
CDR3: CASSQDTLAGFYQETQYF

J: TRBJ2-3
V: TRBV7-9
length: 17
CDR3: CASSLGIGGAARDTQYF

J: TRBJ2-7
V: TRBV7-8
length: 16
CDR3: CASKGKKGGEIYEQYF

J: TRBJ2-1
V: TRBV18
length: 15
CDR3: CASSPPDRGDNEQFF

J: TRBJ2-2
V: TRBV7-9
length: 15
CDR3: CASSLARQNTGELFF

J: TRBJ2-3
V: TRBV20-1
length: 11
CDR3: CSAPMTGEGYF

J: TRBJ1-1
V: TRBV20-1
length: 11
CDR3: CSVVNFARASF

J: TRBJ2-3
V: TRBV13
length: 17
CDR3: CASSTRLNSQGTDTQYF

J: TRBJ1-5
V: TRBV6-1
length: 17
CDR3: CASSPTGGPYSNQPQHF

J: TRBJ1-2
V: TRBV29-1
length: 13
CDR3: CSAVPRDGYGYTF

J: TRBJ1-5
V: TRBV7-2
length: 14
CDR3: CASSPQGPDQPQHF

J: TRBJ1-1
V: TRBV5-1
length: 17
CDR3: CASSWTGTLTRDTEAFF

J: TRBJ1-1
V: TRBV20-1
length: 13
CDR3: CSAPKKGNTEAFF

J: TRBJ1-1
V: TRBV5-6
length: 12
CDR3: CASSLGVASTVF

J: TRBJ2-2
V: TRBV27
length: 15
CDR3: CASSSFRLYTGGLFF

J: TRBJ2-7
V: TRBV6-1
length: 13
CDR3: CASSYLQGTEQYF

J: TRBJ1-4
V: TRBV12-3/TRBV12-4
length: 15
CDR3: CATSSFGGANEKLFF

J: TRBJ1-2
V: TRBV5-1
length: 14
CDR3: CAKSLDSTDYGYTF

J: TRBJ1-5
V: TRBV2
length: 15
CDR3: CASSESGYSNQPQHF

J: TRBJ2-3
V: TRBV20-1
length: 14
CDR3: CSDGLAGAKDTEYF

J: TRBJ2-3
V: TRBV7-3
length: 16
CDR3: CASSTVGTTSTDTQYF

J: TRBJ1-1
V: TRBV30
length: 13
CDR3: CAWSWGADTEAFF

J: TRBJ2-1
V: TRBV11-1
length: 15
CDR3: CASSFGGGTYNEQFF

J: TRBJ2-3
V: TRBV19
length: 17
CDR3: CASSILTGTEGTDTQYF

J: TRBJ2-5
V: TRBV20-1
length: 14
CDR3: CSARDSLGQETQYF

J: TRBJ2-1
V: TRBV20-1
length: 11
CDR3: CSAGTYNEQFF

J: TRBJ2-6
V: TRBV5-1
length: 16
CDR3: CASSLEGASGANVLTF

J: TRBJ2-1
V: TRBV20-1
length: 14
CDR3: CSAYSGTGYHEQFF

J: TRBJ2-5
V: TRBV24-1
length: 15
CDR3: CATSEPTGNQETQYF

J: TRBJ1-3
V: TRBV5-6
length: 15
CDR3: CASSLRSTSGNTIYF

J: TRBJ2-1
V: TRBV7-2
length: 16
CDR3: CASSLSSGGYYNDQFF

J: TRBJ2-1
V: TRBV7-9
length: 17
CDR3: CASSSLWVAGSRDEQFF

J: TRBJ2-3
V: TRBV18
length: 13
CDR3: CASSPPRTNTQYF

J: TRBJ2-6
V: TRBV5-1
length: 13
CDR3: CASMGAGANVLTF

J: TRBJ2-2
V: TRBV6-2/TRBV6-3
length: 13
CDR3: CASSCVGPGELFF

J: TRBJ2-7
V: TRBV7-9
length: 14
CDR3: CASSLGPASYEQYF

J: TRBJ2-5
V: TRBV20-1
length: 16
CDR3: CSAPERLAGGRETQYF

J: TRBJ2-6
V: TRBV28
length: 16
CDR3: CASSGDRGPGANVLTF

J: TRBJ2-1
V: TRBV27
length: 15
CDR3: CASSSSSGPYNEQFF